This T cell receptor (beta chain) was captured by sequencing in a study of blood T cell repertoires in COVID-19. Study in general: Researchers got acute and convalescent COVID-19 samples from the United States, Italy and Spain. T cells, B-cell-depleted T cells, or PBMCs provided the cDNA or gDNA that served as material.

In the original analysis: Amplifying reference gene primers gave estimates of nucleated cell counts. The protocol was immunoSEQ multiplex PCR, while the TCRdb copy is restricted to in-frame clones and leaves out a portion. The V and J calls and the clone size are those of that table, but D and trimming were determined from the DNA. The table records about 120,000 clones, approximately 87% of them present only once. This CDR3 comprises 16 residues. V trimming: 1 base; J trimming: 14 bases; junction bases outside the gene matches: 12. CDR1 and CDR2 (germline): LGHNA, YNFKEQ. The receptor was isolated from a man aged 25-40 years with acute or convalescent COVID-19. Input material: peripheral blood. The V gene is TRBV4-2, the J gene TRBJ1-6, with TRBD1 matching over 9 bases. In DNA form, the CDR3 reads TGTGCCAGCAGCCAAGTACTGGGACAGGGTTCACCCACCCTCCACTTT. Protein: CASSQVLGQGSPTLHF.